A selection of T cell receptor beta chains follows, all from one sample in a study of Ad26.COV2.S vaccination and SARS-CoV-2 variants. The table came from immunoSEQ multiplex PCR; TCRdb's copy has only in-frame clones and leaves some out. The repertoire holds about 280,000 clones, with 80% to 90% as singletons. The source material was peripheral blood, sampled in a trial of Ad26.COV2.S vaccine versus placebo. The receptors were sampled from a person aged 18-60 years who received the Ad26.COV2.S COVID-19 vaccine or a placebo. Both conserved end residues are part of each CDR3. D genes are given only for firm matches. Not all rows give a size; the values are once, few, many and, for expanded clones, a class.

>TRBD1|TRBV25-1|-|15|TRBJ2-7
CASSDPTGGGYEQYF
TGTGCCAGCAGTGACCCGACAGGGGGAGGCTACGAGCAGTACTTC
>-|TRBV6-5|-|16|TRBJ1-3
CASSYSGGSSGNTIYF
TGTGCCAGCAGTTACAGCGGGGGGAGCTCTGGAAACACCATATATTTT
>TRBD1|TRBV25-1|-|13|TRBJ2-7
CASMSQGAGEQYF
TGTGCCAGCATGTCTCAGGGGGCAGGTGAGCAGTACTTC
>TRBD1|TRBV5-1|-|17|TRBJ1-3
CASSPRGTDDSGNTIYF
TGCGCCAGCAGCCCACGAGGGACAGACGACTCTGGAAACACCATATATTTT
>-|TRBV9|-|13|TRBJ1-1
CASSVEENTEAFF
TGTGCCAGCAGCGTGGAGGAGAACACTGAAGCTTTCTTT
>-|TRBV3-1/TRBV3-2|-|15|TRBJ1-5
CASSQGGSRNQPQHF
TGTGCCAGCAGCCAAGGTGGGTCCAGGAATCAGCCCCAGCATTTT
>-|TRBV18|-|16|TRBJ1-1
CASSPPGGAGITEAFF
TGTGCCAGCTCACCACCAGGGGGAGCGGGAATCACTGAAGCTTTCTTT
>TRBD2|TRBV7-2|-|16|TRBJ2-1
CASSLGGSGGPRGQFF
TGTGCCAGCAGCTTAGGGGGTAGCGGGGGCCCGAGGGGGCAGTTCTTC
>-|TRBV6-5|-|12|TRBJ1-6
CASSLYNSPLHF
TGTGCCAGCAGCCTTTATAATTCACCCCTCCACTTT
>-|TRBV2|-|13|TRBJ1-1
CARTQGENTEAFF
TGTGCCAGGACACAGGGTGAGAACACTGAAGCTTTCTTT
>-|TRBV18|-|15|TRBJ1-2
CASSIESGGPYGYTF
TGTGCCAGCTCAATAGAGTCCGGAGGACCTTATGGCTACACCTTC
>-|TRBV10-3|-|14|TRBJ2-1
CAISDGGRWDEQFF
TGTGCCATCAGTGATGGCGGGCGCTGGGATGAGCAGTTCTTC
>-|TRBV5-1|-|13|TRBJ1-1
CASHRELYTEAFF
TGCGCCAGCCACAGGGAACTTTACACTGAAGCTTTCTTT
>-|TRBV4-2|-|13|TRBJ2-5
CASSPGAPGTQYF
TGTGCCAGCAGCCCCGGGGCGCCGGGGACCCAGTACTTC
>-|TRBV7-3|once|14|TRBJ2-1
CASSLTRETNEQFF
TGTGCCAGCAGCTTAACACGGGAAACCAATGAGCAGTTCTTC
>TRBD1|TRBV2|-|13|TRBJ1-5
CASSGTGQQPQHF
TGTGCCAGCAGTGGGACAGGACAGCAGCCCCAGCATTTT
>TRBD1|TRBV4-1|-|14|TRBJ1-2
CASSGPRTGAGYTF
TGCGCCAGCAGCGGGCCCCGGACAGGGGCTGGCTACACCTTC
>TRBD1|TRBV4-1|-|15|TRBJ2-1
CASSRTGVPGDEQFF
TGCGCCAGCAGCAGAACAGGGGTTCCTGGGGATGAGCAGTTCTTC
>TRBD2|TRBV2|-|13|TRBJ2-5
CASRSGSGETQYF
TGTGCCAGCCGAAGCGGGAGCGGAGAGACCCAGTACTTC
>TRBD2|TRBV7-6|-|17|TRBJ2-2
CASSLPASGDITGELFF
TGTGCCAGCAGCTTGCCTGCTAGCGGGGACATCACCGGGGAGCTGTTTTTT
>-|TRBV27|-|15|TRBJ1-1
CASSLVPEKNTEAFF
TGTGCCAGCAGTTTAGTTCCTGAGAAGAACACTGAAGCTTTCTTT
>-|TRBV12-5|-|18|TRBJ1-4
CASGLDSGTFATNEKLFF
TGTGCTAGTGGTTTGGACTCCGGGACGTTTGCAACTAATGAAAAACTGTTTTTT
>-|TRBV29-1|-|13|TRBJ2-4
CSVEFLAKNIQYF
TGCAGCGTTGAATTCCTAGCCAAAAACATTCAGTACTTC